The clone carrying this T cell receptor beta chain appeared many times. The data originate from a study of CD8+CD57+ T cells in acquired aplastic anemia. Patients included in sequencing had previously demonstrated CD8+CD57+ cell expansion by flow cytometry. V was clipped by 2 bases and J by 0 bases, with 12 bases between them. Germline V gene sequence: CDR1 SGDLS, CDR2 YYNGEE. The CDR3 covers 16 residues. Profiling that covered TCR beta VDJ and CDR3 relied on genomic DNA as its template. TCRdb fed the reads into MiXCR, producing one record per CDR3 protein. The sample carries 95,000 to 150,000 distinct CDR3 sequences, over 30% recorded once.

Sequenced material: sorted CD4+, CD8+, or CD8+CD57+ T cells (not recorded which) from PBMCs. The sequence was collected from a human donor with aplastic anemia. V and J are TRBV9 and TRBJ2-1; D is perhaps TRBD1 or TRBD2 (5 bases each). The CDR3 nucleotides read TGTGCCAGCAGCGTGCTAGGGACGCCCTCCTACAATGAGCAGTTCTTC. It is translated as CASSVLGTPSYNEQFF.